This T cell receptor beta chain stems from a study of T cell clonotyping in hematopoietic cell transplantation. Time point denoted: recipient sample about 28 days before transplant, after cytoreduction. This table comes from immunoSEQ multiplex PCR, and its TCRdb copy is limited to in-frame clones, with some not included. The table includes about 45,000 clones, roughly 80% detected once. Study conclusions and caveats: Graft donor and pretransplant recipient Inverse Simpson Index values predicted broader posttransplant TCR diversity.

A remark on this clone: What it binds is not known.

The sequencing used peripheral blood mononuclear cells, collected before stem cell transplant. The TCR comes from a man aged 55 to 70 with myelodysplastic syndrome. Some clones in this sample may be carry-over from other donors' samples.

The CDR3 coding sequence is TGTGCCACGGCGACAGAAGCTAACTATGGCTACACCTTC. Protein product: CATATEANYGYTF. The rearrangement uses TRBV10-3 and TRBJ1-2; TRBD1 might be the D (5 bases). The CDR3 runs 13 residues. The germline gives CDR1 ENHRY, CDR2 SYGVKD. Trimming pared 10 bases from V and 0 bases from J, leaving 12 bases between.